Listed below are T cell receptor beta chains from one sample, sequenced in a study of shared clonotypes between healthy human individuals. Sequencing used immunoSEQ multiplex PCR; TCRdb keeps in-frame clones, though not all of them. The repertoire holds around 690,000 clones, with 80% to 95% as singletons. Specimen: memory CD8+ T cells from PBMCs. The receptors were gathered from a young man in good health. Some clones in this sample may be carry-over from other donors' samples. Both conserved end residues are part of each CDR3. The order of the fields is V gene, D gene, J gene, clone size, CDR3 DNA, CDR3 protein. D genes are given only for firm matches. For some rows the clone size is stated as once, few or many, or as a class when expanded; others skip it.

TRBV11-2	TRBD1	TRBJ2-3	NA	TGTGCCAGCAGCTTCCAGGACAGGGGGTCAGATACGCAGTATTTT	CASSFQDRGSDTQYF
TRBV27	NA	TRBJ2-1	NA	TGTGCCAGCAGTTTCCGCCGGACTGGTGAGCAGTTCTTC	CASSFRRTGEQFF
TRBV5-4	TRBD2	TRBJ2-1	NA	TGTGCCAGCAGCTTGCTAGCGGGGATTAGGAATGAGCAGTTCTTC	CASSLLAGIRNEQFF
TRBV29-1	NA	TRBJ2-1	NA	TGCAGCGTTGAACTCCGTCAAGAACGGTGGGAGCAGTTCTTC	CSVELRQERWEQFF
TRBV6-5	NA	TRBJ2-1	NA	TGTGCCAGCAGCCCCGCTGAGACTAGCAATGAGCAGTTCTTC	CASSPAETSNEQFF
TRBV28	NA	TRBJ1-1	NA	TGTGCCAGCAGGCCCGGGGGCGGGACTGAAGCTTTCTTT	CASRPGGGTEAFF
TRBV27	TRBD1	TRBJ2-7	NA	TGTGCCAGCAGTTTAGGGGGACAGGGGGCGGGCCCCCGGCTGGAGCAGTACTTC	CASSLGGQGAGPRLEQYF
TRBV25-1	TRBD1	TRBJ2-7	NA	TGTGCCAGCAGTGCCACCTTCCCCCGGGACAGGGGGCCTTACGAGCAGTACTTC	CASSATFPRDRGPYEQYF
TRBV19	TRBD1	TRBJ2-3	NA	TGTGCCAGTAGTCTCAGGGGGTCCACACTAGATACGCAGTATTTT	CASSLRGSTLDTQYF
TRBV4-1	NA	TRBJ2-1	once	TGCGCCAGCAGCCGGGTCGGGATTAGCTCCTACAATGAGCAGTTCTTC	CASSRVGISSYNEQFF
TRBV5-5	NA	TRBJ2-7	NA	TGTGCCAGCAGCTTGGCCGAGGAGTCCTACGAGCAGTACTTC	CASSLAEESYEQYF
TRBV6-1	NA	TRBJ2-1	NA	TGTGCCAGCAGTGAAGCACCCAGCGTCAATGAGCAGTTCTTC	CASSEAPSVNEQFF
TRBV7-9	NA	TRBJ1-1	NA	TGTGCCAGCAGCACAACACGCTCTGACACTGAAGCTTTCTTT	CASSTTRSDTEAFF
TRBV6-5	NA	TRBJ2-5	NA	TGTGCCAGCAGGCTGTACCCCGGCGGGACCCAGTACTTC	CASRLYPGGTQYF
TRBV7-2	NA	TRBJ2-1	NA	TGTGCCAGCAGCGCCGGACTAGGGGGAAACAATGAGCAGTTCTTC	CASSAGLGGNNEQFF
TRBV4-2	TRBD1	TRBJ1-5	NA	TGTGCCAGCAGCCCTTCGGACAGGGGCCCTAGCAATCAGCCCCAGCATTTT	CASSPSDRGPSNQPQHF
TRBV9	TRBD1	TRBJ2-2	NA	TGTGCCAGCAGCGTAAGGGAACAGGGGGCCGCCGGGGAGCTGTTTTTT	CASSVREQGAAGELFF
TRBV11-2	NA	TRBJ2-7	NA	TGTGCCAGCAGCCCCCCCTCGACCGTAGGGTGGGAGCAGTACTTC	CASSPPSTVGWEQYF
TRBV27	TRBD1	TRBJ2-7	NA	TGTGCCAGCAGTTTTGGGGACAGGCCCTACGAGCAGTACTTC	CASSFGDRPYEQYF
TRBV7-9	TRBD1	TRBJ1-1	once	TGTGCCAGCAGTACAGGGGTTAGGAACACTGAAGCTTTCTTT	CASSTGVRNTEAFF